A single sample gave rise to the 20 T cell receptor beta chains below, sequenced in a study of blood T cell repertoires in COVID-19. The data were produced by immunoSEQ multiplex PCR, yet TCRdb's version contains in-frame clones alone and is incomplete. In the table there are some 130,000 clones, around nine tenths of which are singletons. The sequencing sample was made of peripheral blood. The source is a man aged 55 to 70 with COVID-19, enrolled during active disease.

The chain has TRBV3-1 (or the pseudogene TRBV3-2) and TRBJ1-3; no definite D call. CDR3 size: 15 residues. Germline lookup yields CDR1 LGHDT and CDR2 YNNKEL (reference sequence). V gave up 0 bases and J gave up 0 bases, with 6 bases separating them. CDR3 residues: CASSQDFSSGNTIYF. The CDR3, as DNA: TGTGCCAGCAGCCAAGACTTCAGCTCTGGAAACACCATATATTTT.

This chain uses TRBV10-3 with TRBJ1-2; 7 nucleotides match TRBD1. The V gene's germline CDR1 is ENHRY and CDR2 SYGVKD. The ends lost 0 bases at V and 2 bases at J; junction bases unmatched: 9. The CDR3 extends over 17 amino acids. CDR3 region: CAISESRQGALNYGYTF. The CDR3 bases are TGTGCCATCAGTGAGTCCCGACAGGGCGCCCTAAACTATGGCTACACCTTC.

V usage is TRBV29-1 and J usage is TRBJ2-7; D gene unclear. Germline V gene lookup returns CDR1 SQVTM and CDR2 ANQGSEA. Between the trimmed V and J ends, which lost 4 bases and 2 bases, there was a span of 9 bases. CDR3 length: 12 residues. The CDR3 sequence is CSVVPGPYEQYF. CDR3 in DNA: TGCAGCGTTGTGCCAGGCCCCTACGAGCAGTACTTC.

This clone came up once. The chain joins TRBV12-5 to TRBJ1-2; D gene ambiguous. In germline, CDR1 is LGHNT, CDR2 FRNRAP. The CDR3 length is 11 residues. The ends were cut back, 6 bases at V and 9 bases at J, with 11 bases in the middle. The CDR3 reads CASGLGRRYTF. For the CDR3, the DNA is TGTGCTAGTGGGCTGGGGAGACGCTACACCTTC.

The V call is TRBV28, the J call TRBJ1-1; D gene uncertain. V was cut by 3 bases and J by 9 bases, with 8 bases left in between. There are 11 residues in the CDR3. The germline V gene has CDR1 MDHEN and CDR2 SYDVKM. The CDR3 here is CASSLKLKAFF. As DNA, the CDR3 is TGTGCCAGCAGTTTGAAACTTAAAGCTTTCTTT.

The CDR3 DNA is TGTGCCAGCAGCCCGGGACTGGACTCCTACGAGCAGTACTTC. This codes for CASSPGLDSYEQYF. The chain joins TRBV3-1 (or the pseudogene TRBV3-2) to TRBJ2-7, with a tentative D call TRBD2 (6 bases). Germline V gene sequence: CDR1 LGHDT, CDR2 YNNKEL (reference sequence). V was cut by 4 bases and J by 0 bases, with 10 bases left in between. The CDR3 is 14 residues long.

The V call is TRBV4-1, the J call TRBJ1-4, with D possibly matching TRBD1 (5 bases). Germline V CDR1 and CDR2: MGHRA, YSYEKL. V was cut by 0 bases and J by 7 bases, with 12 bases left in between. The CDR3 totals 15 residues. For the CDR3, the DNA is TGCGCCAGCAGCCAAGATGGGGGAGGGCTTGAAAAACTGTTTTTT. Translated, it gives CASSQDGGGLEKLFF.

The chain has TRBV7-9 and TRBJ1-3; a weak D match, TRBD1 (5 bases). The V and J ends lost 7 bases and 8 bases respectively, with 15 bases between them. The CDR3 length is 13 residues. Germline-derived CDR1 and CDR2 are SEHNR and FQNEAQ (reference sequence). CDR3 protein: CASKVVGGDTIYF. In nucleotides, the CDR3 is TGTGCCAGCAAAGTTGTGGGGGGTGACACCATATATTTT.

This sequence joins TRBV7-2 and TRBJ2-5, with 9 positions matching TRBD2. Germline values: CDR1 SGHTA, CDR2 FQGNSA. The CDR3 runs 13 residues. The V and J ends lost 5 bases and 10 bases, in that order; junction bases with no gene match: 8. DNA of the CDR3: TGTGCCAGCAGCACGACGGTGCGGGAGGGCCAGTACTTC. Its protein is CASSTTVREGQYF.

The J gene is TRBJ1-1, the V gene TRBV5-1, with 8 bases that match TRBD1. CDR1 is SGHRS and CDR2 is YFSETQ in the germline V gene. This CDR3 contains 15 residues. V lost 0 bases to trimming and J lost 0 bases; unmatched junction nucleotides: 1. The CDR3 loop reads CASSLGQGMNTEAFF. The CDR3 DNA is TGCGCCAGCAGCTTGGGACAGGGGATGAACACTGAAGCTTTCTTT.

The genes are TRBV4-1 and TRBJ1-5, with D unresolved. Germline V gene sequence: CDR1 MGHRA, CDR2 YSYEKL. This CDR3 region has 16 residues. V was shortened by 0 bases and J by 0 bases, with 9 bases between the two germline ends. The chain's CDR3 is CASSQDAGHSNQPQHF. The CDR3 DNA reads TGCGCCAGCAGCCAAGATGCGGGCCATAGCAATCAGCCCCAGCATTTT.

This clone was seen a few times. V is TRBV28 and J is TRBJ1-2; 8 nucleotides line up with TRBD1. With V trimmed by 7 bases and J by 5 bases, 9 bases remained unmatched. The V gene's germline CDR1 is MDHEN and CDR2 SYDVKM. The CDR3 runs to 14 residues. The CDR3 region is CASKPPGTGYGYTF. Written as DNA, the CDR3 is TGTGCCAGCAAACCCCCCGGGACAGGATATGGCTACACCTTC.

In its sample, this clone was seen a few times. This chain links TRBV7-3 with TRBJ1-6, with 7 bases matching TRBD1. With V trimmed by 5 bases and J by 4 bases, 8 bases remained unmatched. The CDR3 covers 16 residues. Germline V gives CDR1 SGHTA, CDR2 FQGTGA. The chain's CDR3 is CASSRPGQKYNSPLHF. DNA for the CDR3: TGTGCCAGCAGCCGACCGGGACAGAAGTATAATTCACCCCTCCACTTT.

The gene calls are TRBV3-1 (or the pseudogene TRBV3-2) and TRBJ1-1; D perhaps matches TRBD1 (5 bases). The CDR3 length is 12 residues. Trimming took off 8 bases at V and 3 bases at J, with 10 bases between the two ends. Germline-derived CDR1 and CDR2 are LGHDT and YNNKEL (reference sequence). In DNA form, the CDR3 reads TGTGCCAGCGGGGCATGGGACACTGAAGCTTTCTTT. Translated: CASGAWDTEAFF.

CDR3 nucleotides: TGTGCCAGCAGCCAGGGACTAGCGGTAGAGACCCAGTACTTC. It translates to CASSQGLAVETQYF. V and J are TRBV7-3 and TRBJ2-5; 11 nucleotides align to TRBD2. V shed 5 bases, J shed 4 bases, and the junction held 3 bases outside the gene matches. This CDR3 comprises 14 residues. Germline V gene data show CDR1 as SGHTA and CDR2 as FQGTGA.

V is TRBV6-2 or TRBV6-3 and J is TRBJ2-4; D call uncertain. The CDR3 totals 15 residues. The germline V gene encodes CDR1 MNHEY and CDR2 SVGEGT. V lost 6 bases and J 0 bases, leaving 12 bases between the germline ends. The chain's CDR3 is CASSPLWLAKNIQYF. The CDR3 DNA is TGTGCCAGCAGCCCCCTGTGGCTAGCCAAAAACATTCAGTACTTC.

The chain uses TRBV10-2 and TRBJ1-1; D unclear. There are 13 residues in the CDR3. In germline, CDR1 is WSHSY, CDR2 SAAADI. Trimming removed 2 bases from V and 5 bases from J, with 9 bases in between. The CDR3: CASSEPGGTEAFF. CDR3 DNA sequence: TGCGCCAGCAGTGAGCCCGGCGGGACTGAAGCTTTCTTT.

The chain combines TRBV3-1 (or the pseudogene TRBV3-2) with TRBJ1-1; a weak D match, TRBD1 (5 bases). The CDR3 is 15 amino acids. The ends were cut back, 4 bases at V and 1 base at J, with 13 bases in the middle. The germline gives CDR1 LGHDT, CDR2 YNNKEL (reference sequence). The CDR3 sequence: CASSLTGLSNTEAFF. CDR3 coding DNA: TGTGCCAGCAGCCTCACGGGACTTTCGAACACTGAAGCTTTCTTT.

This chain joins TRBV15 and TRBJ2-7; TRBD2 matches 9 bases. The CDR3 is 16 residues long. Trimming at V came to 3 bases and at J to 4 bases, leaving 10 bases not matched to a gene. CDR1 is LNHNV, CDR2 YYDKDF, per germline (reference sequence). In DNA, the CDR3 is TGTGCCACCAGCAGGACGACTAGCGGAGGTTATTACGAGCAGTACTTC. This sequence encodes CATSRTTSGGYYEQYF.

The V and J genes are TRBV6-2 or TRBV6-3 and TRBJ2-2; TRBD2 is a possible D gene (7 bases). Trimming stripped 2 bases from V and 11 bases from J, with 18 bases between. This CDR3 is 15 amino acids long. Looked up from germline, CDR1 is MNHEY and CDR2 is SVGEGT. DNA of the CDR3: TGTGCCAGCAGTTACCCTAGGGAGGGGGACAAAGAGCTGTTTTTT. Encoded protein: CASSYPREGDKELFF.